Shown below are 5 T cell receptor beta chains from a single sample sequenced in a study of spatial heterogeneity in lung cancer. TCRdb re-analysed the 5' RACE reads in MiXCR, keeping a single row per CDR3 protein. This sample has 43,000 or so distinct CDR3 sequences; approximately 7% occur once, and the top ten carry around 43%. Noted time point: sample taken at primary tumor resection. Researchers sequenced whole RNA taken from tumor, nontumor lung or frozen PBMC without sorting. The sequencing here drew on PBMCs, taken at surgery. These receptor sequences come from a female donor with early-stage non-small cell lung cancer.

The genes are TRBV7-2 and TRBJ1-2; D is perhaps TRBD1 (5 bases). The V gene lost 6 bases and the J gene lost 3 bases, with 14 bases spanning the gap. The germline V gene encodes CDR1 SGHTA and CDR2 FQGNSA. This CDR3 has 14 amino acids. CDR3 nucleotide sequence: TGTGCCAGCAGTCCACCCAGGGTGGACTATGGCTACACCTTC. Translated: CASSPPRVDYGYTF. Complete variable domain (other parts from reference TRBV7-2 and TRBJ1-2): GAGVSQSPSNKVTEKGKDVELRCDPISGHTALYWYRQSLGQGLEFLIYFQGNSAPDKSGLPSDRFSAERTGGSVSTLTIQRTQQEDSAVYLCASSPPRVDYGYTFGSGTRLTVV.

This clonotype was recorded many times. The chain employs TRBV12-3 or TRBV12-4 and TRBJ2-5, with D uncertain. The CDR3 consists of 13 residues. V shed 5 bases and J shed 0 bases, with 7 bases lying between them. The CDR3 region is CASSLSNQETQYF. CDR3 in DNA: TGTGCCAGCAGTCTTAGCAACCAAGAGACCCAGTACTTC.

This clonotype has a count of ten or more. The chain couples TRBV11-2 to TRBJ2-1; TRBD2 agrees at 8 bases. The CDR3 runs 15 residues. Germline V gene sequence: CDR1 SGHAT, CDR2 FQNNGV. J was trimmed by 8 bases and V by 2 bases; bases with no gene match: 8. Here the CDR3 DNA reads TGTGCCAGCAGCTTACAGAGGGCGGGGGGCCATGAGCAGTTCTTC. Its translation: CASSLQRAGGHEQFF.

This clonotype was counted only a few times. CDR3 in amino acids: CASSSSSRASGNTIYF. Here the CDR3 DNA reads TGTGCCAGCAGCTCAAGTTCAAGGGCCTCTGGAAACACCATATATTTT. The chain links TRBV9 to TRBJ1-3; D is uncertain. With 4 bases removed from V and 0 bases from J, the gap between germline ends came to 14 bases. From germline, CDR1 is SGDLS and CDR2 YYNGEE. CDR3 length: 16 residues.

The CDR3 nucleotides read TGTGCCAGCAGCCAAGGTCTCAGCCATCCTTCAGATACGCAGTATTTT. Encoded protein: CASSQGLSHPSDTQYF. The V gene is TRBV3-1, the J gene TRBJ2-3, with no clear D. In germline, CDR1 is LGHDT, CDR2 YNNKEL (reference sequence). V lost 1 base and J 4 bases, leaving 15 bases between the germline ends. The CDR3 runs to 16 residues.